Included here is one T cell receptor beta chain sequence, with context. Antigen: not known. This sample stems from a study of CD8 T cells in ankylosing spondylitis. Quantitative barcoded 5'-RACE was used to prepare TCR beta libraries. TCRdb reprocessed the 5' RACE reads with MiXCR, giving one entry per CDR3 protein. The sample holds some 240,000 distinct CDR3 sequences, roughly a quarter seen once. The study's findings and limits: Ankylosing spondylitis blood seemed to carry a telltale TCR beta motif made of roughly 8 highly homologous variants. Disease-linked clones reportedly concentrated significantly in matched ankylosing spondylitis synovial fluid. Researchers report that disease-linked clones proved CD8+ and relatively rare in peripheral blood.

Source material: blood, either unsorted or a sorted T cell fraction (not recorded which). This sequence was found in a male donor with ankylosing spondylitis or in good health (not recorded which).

For the CDR3, the DNA is TGTGCCAGCAGTTACTCAACCGGGGGATGGGAGACCCAGTACTTC. Its translation: CASSYSTGGWETQYF. The genes are TRBV6-5 and TRBJ2-5; weak D call: TRBD2 (6 bases). The germline V and J ends were trimmed by 0 bases and 5 bases, with 13 bases remaining between them. The CDR3 has 15 amino acids. The germline CDR1 and CDR2 sequences are MNHEY and SVGAGI.